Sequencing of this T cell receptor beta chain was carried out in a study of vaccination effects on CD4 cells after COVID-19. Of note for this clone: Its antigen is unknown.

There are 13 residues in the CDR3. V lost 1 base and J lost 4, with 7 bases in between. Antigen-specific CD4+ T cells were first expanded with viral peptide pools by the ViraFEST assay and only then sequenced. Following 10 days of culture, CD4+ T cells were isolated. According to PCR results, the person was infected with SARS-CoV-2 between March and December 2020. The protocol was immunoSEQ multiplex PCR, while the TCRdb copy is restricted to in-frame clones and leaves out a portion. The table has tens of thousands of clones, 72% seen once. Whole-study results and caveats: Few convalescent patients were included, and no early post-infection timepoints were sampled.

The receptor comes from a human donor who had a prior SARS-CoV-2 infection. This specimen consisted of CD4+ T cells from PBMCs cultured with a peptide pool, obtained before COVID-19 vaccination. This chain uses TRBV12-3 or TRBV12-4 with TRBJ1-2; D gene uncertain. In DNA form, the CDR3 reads TGTGCCAGCAGTTTAGGGCAGCTCTATGGCTACACCTTC. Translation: CASSLGQLYGYTF.